This entry describes one T cell receptor (beta chain). The PCR was carried out with 60 Vbeta primers and 13 Jbeta primers. This table comes from immunoSEQ multiplex PCR, and its TCRdb copy is limited to in-frame clones, with some not included. This sample has roughly 110,000 clones, with over 60% found just once. The germline gives CDR1 MNHNY, CDR2 SVGAGI (reference sequence). This CDR3 is built from 14 residues. The germline V and J ends were trimmed by 5 bases and 7 bases, with 16 bases remaining between them. The data originate from a study of cytomegalovirus exposure and HLA in healthy donors. The sample comprised PBMCs. The chain combines TRBV6-6 with TRBJ2-3; D unclear. The source is a man in his forties or fifties in good health and CMV-seropositive. The CDR3: CASSPSGRLNTQYF. The CDR3 region has the DNA TGTGCCAGCAGTCCTTCCGGAAGACTTAATACGCAGTATTTT.